The 14 T cell receptor beta chains below come from one sample, sequenced in a study of cytomegalovirus exposure and HLA in healthy donors. The study ran its PCR with 60 Vbeta and 13 Jbeta primers. Sequencing was performed with immunoSEQ multiplex PCR; in TCRdb, only in-frame clones are kept and a portion is missing. The sample has about 25,000 clones; approximately 70% are singletons. The sample taken for sequencing was PBMCs. The receptors shown here come from a woman in her 50s in good health and CMV-seronegative.

This clone was seen only a few times. This chain joins TRBV4-2 and TRBJ2-1, with 9 bases aligning to TRBD2. The CDR3 length is 17 residues. Unmatched junction bases numbered 10, after V lost 0 bases and J lost 7 bases. Per germline, CDR1 LGHNA and CDR2 YNFKEQ. The CDR3 sequence is CASSQEELAGFGNEQFF. CDR3 sequence (DNA): TGTGCCAGCAGCCAAGAGGAACTAGCGGGTTTTGGGAATGAGCAGTTCTTC.

This rearrangement joins TRBV6-1 to TRBJ1-5; 7 nucleotides line up with TRBD1. Per the germline V gene, CDR1 is MNHNS and CDR2 is SASEGT. J lost 7 bases, V lost 3 bases, and 6 bases had no gene match. CDR3 size: 14 residues. CDR3 amino acids: CASSDRGSWQPQHF. CDR3 sequence (DNA): TGTGCCAGCAGTGACAGGGGGTCCTGGCAGCCCCAGCATTTT.

This chain uses TRBV19 with TRBJ1-5; D gene unclear. Deletions cut 7 bases from V and 5 bases from J, with 15 bases between. Germline CDR1 and CDR2: LNHDA and SQIVND (reference sequence). The CDR3 covers 14 residues. CDR3 DNA sequence: TGTGCCAGTATGATGTTTCTCGGGGATCAGCCCCAGCATTTT. Translated, it gives CASMMFLGDQPQHF.

In its sample, this clone was seen once. This chain joins TRBV2 and TRBJ1-4, with TRBD1 as a possible D gene (6 bases). The CDR3 is 13 amino acids. The germline V gene encodes CDR1 SNHLY and CDR2 FYNNEI. V was trimmed by 6 bases and J by 8 bases, leaving 13 bases between them. The chain's CDR3 is CASRYRVGEKLFF. The CDR3 coding sequence is TGTGCCAGCAGGTACAGGGTAGGAGAAAAACTGTTTTTT.

This clone turned up a few times. The V gene is TRBV7-9, the J gene TRBJ2-3, with 7 bases matching TRBD2. CDR3 length equals 16 residues. J lost 0 bases, V lost 5 bases, and 8 bases had no gene match. Germline lookup yields CDR1 SEHNR and CDR2 FQNEAQ (reference sequence). CDR3 nucleotide sequence: TGTGCCAGCAGCACAGAACTAGCGACTAGCACAGATACGCAGTATTTT. It codes for CASSTELATSTDTQYF.

The rearrangement uses TRBV6-1 and TRBJ1-2; D is undetermined. The CDR3 has 15 amino acids. Germline V CDR1 and CDR2: MNHNS, SASEGT. The ends were cut back, 6 bases at V and 6 bases at J, with 20 bases in the middle. CDR3 protein: CASSLLTGGLDGYTF. DNA of the CDR3: TGTGCCAGCAGCTTATTAACGGGTGGCTTAGATGGCTACACCTTC.

This clone was detected a few times. The V call is TRBV5-1, the J call TRBJ1-2, with D unresolved. The germline V gene has CDR1 SGHRS and CDR2 YFSETQ. CDR3 length: 13 residues. Trimming took 2 bases from V and 6 from J, leaving 11 bases between them. CDR3 in DNA: TGCGCCAGCAGCTTTGGGTTGGGAGATGGCTACACCTTC. It encodes CASSFGLGDGYTF. The entire variable domain, with the rest obtained from reference TRBV5-1 and TRBJ1-2, is as follows: KAGVTQTPRYLIKTRGQQVTLSCSPISGHRSVSWYQQTPGQGLQFLFEYFSETQRNKGNFPGRFSGRQFSNSRSEMNVSTLELGDSALYLCASSFGLGDGYTFGSGTRLTVV.

The chain has TRBV29-1 and TRBJ2-5; D gene unclear. V dropped 1 base and J dropped 1 base, with 7 bases sitting between them. The CDR3 contains 13 residues. Germline CDR1 and CDR2: SQVTM and ANQGSEA. CDR3 residues: CSVEGPVQETQYF. The DNA of the CDR3 is TGCAGCGTTGAAGGGCCTGTCCAAGAGACCCAGTACTTC.

The rearrangement joins TRBV5-1 to TRBJ2-7; TRBD1 is a possible D gene (6 bases). The CDR3 has 13 amino acids. From germline, CDR1 is SGHRS and CDR2 YFSETQ. V lost 1 base and J lost 7, with 12 bases in between. The CDR3 DNA reads TGCGCCAGCAGCTTGATTTTGGGGGCTGAGCAGTACTTC. Its protein product is CASSLILGAEQYF.

The genes are TRBV9 and TRBJ2-7; 15 nucleotides align to TRBD2. Trimming took 2 bases from V and 4 from J; bases not matched to a gene: 1. The CDR3 contains 15 residues. Germline-derived CDR1 and CDR2 are SGDLS and YYNGEE. The CDR3 protein is CASSVGTSGGYEQYF. The DNA for the CDR3 is TGTGCCAGCAGCGTCGGGACTAGCGGGGGGTACGAGCAGTACTTC.

The chain couples TRBV10-1 to TRBJ2-7; 7 bases agree with TRBD1. The CDR3 contains 13 residues. Losses at the gene ends were 6 bases for V and 2 bases for J; bases not matched to a gene: 4. Germline loops: CDR1 WNHNN, CDR2 SYGVQD (reference sequence). Here the CDR3 DNA reads TGCGCCAGCAGCCCCGGGACAGCCTACGAGCAGTACTTC. Amino acids: CASSPGTAYEQYF.

The chain is built from TRBV6-1 and TRBJ1-2, with 7 bases aligning to TRBD1. This CDR3 spans 14 amino acids. From germline, CDR1 is MNHNS and CDR2 SASEGT. V was pared by 1 base and J by 7 bases, with 6 bases of the junction left unmatched. Here the CDR3 DNA reads TGTGCCAGCAGTGAAGAGAGGGGGCTCGGTGGCTACACCTTC. The encoded protein is CASSEERGLGGYTF.

This CDR3 is CASSEAQALLTEAFF. CDR3 coding DNA: TGTGCCAGCAGTGAAGCGCAGGCACTGCTAACTGAAGCTTTCTTT. The chain is built from TRBV6-1 and TRBJ1-1, with D uncertain. The V gene lost 0 bases and the J gene lost 5 bases, with 13 bases spanning the gap. The CDR3 runs 15 residues. Germline CDR1 MNHNS, CDR2 SASEGT.

This clone is a singleton in its sample. The CDR3 region has the DNA TGTGCCAGTAGTCCCCGATGGTCCGAGCAGCCCCAGCATTTT. Translated: CASSPRWSEQPQHF. The V and J genes are TRBV19 and TRBJ1-5; D unresolved. V dropped 5 bases and J dropped 7 bases, with 15 bases sitting between them. Germline V lookup: CDR1 LNHDA, CDR2 SQIVND (reference sequence). There are 14 residues in the CDR3.